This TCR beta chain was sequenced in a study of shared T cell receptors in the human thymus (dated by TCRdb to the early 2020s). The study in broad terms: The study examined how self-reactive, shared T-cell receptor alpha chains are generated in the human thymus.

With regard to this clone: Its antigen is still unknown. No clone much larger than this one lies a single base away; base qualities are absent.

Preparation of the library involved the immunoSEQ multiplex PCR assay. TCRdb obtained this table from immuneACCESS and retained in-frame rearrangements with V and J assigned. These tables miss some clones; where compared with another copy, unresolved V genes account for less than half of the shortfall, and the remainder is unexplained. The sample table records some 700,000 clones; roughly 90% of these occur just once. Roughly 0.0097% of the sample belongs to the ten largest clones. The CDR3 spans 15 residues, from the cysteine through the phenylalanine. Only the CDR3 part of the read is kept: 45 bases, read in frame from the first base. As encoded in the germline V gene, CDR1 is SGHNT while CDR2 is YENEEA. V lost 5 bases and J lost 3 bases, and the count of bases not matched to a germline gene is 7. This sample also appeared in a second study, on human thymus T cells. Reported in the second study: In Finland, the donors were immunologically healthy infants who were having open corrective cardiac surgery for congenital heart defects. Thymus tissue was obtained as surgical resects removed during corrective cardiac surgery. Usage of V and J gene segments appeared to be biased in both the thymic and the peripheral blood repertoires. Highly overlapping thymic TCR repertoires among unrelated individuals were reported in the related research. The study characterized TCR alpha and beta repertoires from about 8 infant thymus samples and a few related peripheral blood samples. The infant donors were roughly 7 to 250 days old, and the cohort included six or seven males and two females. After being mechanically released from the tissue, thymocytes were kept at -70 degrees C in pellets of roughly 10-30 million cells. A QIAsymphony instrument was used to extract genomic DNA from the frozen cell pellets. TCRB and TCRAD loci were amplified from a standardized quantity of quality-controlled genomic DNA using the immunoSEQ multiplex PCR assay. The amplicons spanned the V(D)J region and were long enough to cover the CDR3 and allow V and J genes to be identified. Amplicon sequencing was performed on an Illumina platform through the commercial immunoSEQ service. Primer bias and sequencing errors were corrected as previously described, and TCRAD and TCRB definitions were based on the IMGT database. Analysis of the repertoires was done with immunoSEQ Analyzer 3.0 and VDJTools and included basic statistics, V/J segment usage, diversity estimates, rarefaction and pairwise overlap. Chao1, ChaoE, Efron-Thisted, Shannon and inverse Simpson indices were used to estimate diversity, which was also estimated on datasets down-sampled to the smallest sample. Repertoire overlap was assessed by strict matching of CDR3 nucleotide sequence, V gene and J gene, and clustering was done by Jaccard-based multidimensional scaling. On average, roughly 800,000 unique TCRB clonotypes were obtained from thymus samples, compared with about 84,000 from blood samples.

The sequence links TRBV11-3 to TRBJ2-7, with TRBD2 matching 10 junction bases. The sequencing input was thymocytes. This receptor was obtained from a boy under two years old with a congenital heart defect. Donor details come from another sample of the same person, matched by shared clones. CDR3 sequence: CASSMSGRADYEQYF. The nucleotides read TGTGCCAGCAGCATGAGCGGGAGGGCCGACTACGAGCAGTACTTC.